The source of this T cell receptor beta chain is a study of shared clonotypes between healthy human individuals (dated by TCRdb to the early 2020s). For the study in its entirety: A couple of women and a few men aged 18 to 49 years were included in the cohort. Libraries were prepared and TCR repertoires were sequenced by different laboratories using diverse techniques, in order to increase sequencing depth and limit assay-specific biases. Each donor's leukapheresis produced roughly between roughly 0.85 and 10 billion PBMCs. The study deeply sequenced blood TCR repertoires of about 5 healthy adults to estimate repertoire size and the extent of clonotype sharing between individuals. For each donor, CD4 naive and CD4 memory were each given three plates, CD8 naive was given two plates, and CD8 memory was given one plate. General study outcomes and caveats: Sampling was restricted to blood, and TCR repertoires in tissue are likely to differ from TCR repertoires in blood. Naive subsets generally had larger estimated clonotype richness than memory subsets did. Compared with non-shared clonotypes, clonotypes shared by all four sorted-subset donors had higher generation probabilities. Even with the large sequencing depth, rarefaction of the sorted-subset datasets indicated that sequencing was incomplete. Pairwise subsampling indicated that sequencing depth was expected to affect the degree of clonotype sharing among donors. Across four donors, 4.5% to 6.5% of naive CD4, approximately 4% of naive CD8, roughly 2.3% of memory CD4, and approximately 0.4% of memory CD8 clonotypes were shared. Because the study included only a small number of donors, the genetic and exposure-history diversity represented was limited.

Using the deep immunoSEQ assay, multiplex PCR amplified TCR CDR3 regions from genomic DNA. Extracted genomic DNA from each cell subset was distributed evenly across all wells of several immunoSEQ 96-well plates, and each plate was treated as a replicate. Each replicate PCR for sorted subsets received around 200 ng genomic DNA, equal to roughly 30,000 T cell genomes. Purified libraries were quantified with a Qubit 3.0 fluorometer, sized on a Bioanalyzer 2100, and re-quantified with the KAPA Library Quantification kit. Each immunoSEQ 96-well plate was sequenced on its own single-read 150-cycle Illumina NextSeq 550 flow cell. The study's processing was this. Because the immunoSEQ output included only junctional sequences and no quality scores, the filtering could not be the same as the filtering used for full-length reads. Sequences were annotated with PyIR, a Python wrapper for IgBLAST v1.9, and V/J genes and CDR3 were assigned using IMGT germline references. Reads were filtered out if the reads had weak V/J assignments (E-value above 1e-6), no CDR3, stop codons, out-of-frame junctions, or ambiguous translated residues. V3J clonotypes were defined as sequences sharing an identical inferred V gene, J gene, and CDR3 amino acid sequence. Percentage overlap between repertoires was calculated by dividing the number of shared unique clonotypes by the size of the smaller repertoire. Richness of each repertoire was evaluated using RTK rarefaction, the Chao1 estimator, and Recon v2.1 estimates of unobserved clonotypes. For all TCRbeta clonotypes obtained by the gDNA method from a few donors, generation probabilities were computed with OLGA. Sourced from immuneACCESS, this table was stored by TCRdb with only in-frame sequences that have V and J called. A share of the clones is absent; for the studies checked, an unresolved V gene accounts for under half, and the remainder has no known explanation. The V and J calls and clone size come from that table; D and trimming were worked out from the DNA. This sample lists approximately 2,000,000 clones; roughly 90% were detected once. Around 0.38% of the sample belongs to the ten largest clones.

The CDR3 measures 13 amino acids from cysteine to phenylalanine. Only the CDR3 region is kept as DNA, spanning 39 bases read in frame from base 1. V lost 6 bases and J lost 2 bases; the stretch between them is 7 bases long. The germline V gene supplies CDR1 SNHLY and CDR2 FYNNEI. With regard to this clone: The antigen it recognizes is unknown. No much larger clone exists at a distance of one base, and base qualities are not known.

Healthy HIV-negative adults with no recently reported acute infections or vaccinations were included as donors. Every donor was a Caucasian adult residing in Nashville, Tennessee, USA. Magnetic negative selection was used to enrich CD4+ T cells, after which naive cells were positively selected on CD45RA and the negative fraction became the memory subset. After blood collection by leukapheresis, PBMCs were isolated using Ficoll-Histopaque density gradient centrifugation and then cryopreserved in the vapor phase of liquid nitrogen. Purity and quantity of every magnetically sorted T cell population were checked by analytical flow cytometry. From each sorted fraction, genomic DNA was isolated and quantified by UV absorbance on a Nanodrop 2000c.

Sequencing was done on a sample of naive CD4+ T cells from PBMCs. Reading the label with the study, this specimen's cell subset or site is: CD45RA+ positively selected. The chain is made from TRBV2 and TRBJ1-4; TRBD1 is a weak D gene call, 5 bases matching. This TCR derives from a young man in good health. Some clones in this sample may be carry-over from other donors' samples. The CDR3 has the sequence CASSRDTNEKLFF. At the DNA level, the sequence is TGTGCCAGCAGCAGGGACACTAATGAAAAACTGTTTTTT.